The rows below give T cell receptor beta chains drawn from one sample of a study of shared clonotypes between healthy human individuals. Generated by immunoSEQ multiplex PCR, the TCRdb table keeps only in-frame clones and is missing some. The table records roughly 2,500,000 clones, 93% of them present only once. Input material: naive CD4+ T cells from PBMCs. These receptors were obtained from a man between 18 and 29 years old in good health. Some clones in this sample may be carry-over from other donors' samples. Both conserved end residues are part of each CDR3. Each record gives: CDR3 protein, CDR3 DNA, J gene, V gene, clone size, D gene. The D gene is left open where the match is weak. Some rows mark clone size as missing; the rest say once, few, many or name a class of expanded clone.

CDR3aa: CASSGGQGPPGELFF
CDR3nt: TGCGCCAGCAGCGGGGGACAGGGCCCCCCCGGGGAGCTGTTTTTT
j_gene: TRBJ2-2
v_gene: TRBV5-1
abundance: .
d_gene: TRBD1

CDR3aa: CASSPTAGTGGGYTQYF
CDR3nt: TGTGCCAGCAGCCCGACAGCCGGGACAGGTGGGGGGTATACGCAGTATTTT
j_gene: TRBJ2-3
v_gene: TRBV7-3
abundance: .
d_gene: TRBD1

CDR3aa: CAWSLGNHQPQHF
CDR3nt: TGTGCCTGGAGTTTAGGGAACCATCAGCCCCAGCATTTT
j_gene: TRBJ1-5
v_gene: TRBV30
abundance: .
d_gene: .

CDR3aa: CASSPPGLAGEAQYF
CDR3nt: TGTGCCAGCAGCCCACCGGGACTAGCGGGAGAGGCCCAGTACTTC
j_gene: TRBJ2-5
v_gene: TRBV5-4
abundance: .
d_gene: TRBD2

CDR3aa: CASSYSTGQGLYEQYF
CDR3nt: TGTGCCAGCAGTTACTCGACGGGACAGGGCCTCTACGAGCAGTACTTC
j_gene: TRBJ2-7
v_gene: TRBV6-5
abundance: .
d_gene: TRBD1

CDR3aa: CASSFQGTSYEQYF
CDR3nt: TGTGCCAGCAGCTTCCAAGGGACATCCTACGAGCAGTACTTC
j_gene: TRBJ2-7
v_gene: TRBV11-3
abundance: .
d_gene: .

CDR3aa: CASGANTGELFF
CDR3nt: TGTGCCAGCGGAGCGAACACCGGGGAGCTGTTTTTT
j_gene: TRBJ2-2
v_gene: TRBV6-4
abundance: .
d_gene: .

CDR3aa: CASSLRGPFYEQYF
CDR3nt: TGTGCCAGCAGTTTAAGGGGGCCGTTTTACGAGCAGTACTTC
j_gene: TRBJ2-7
v_gene: TRBV28
abundance: .
d_gene: TRBD1

CDR3aa: CASSDPSWGNQPQHF
CDR3nt: TGTGCCAGCAGTGACCCCTCTTGGGGCAATCAGCCCCAGCATTTT
j_gene: TRBJ1-5
v_gene: TRBV25-1
abundance: .
d_gene: .

CDR3aa: CASSLAQSVRTGPYNEQFF
CDR3nt: TGTGCCAGCAGCTTAGCGCAATCGGTTCGGACAGGGCCCTACAATGAGCAGTTCTTC
j_gene: TRBJ2-1
v_gene: TRBV7-9
abundance: .
d_gene: TRBD1

CDR3aa: CASGLAQGSYNEQFF
CDR3nt: TGTGCTAGTGGTTTGGCTCAGGGCTCCTACAATGAGCAGTTCTTC
j_gene: TRBJ2-1
v_gene: TRBV12-5
abundance: .
d_gene: .

CDR3aa: CASSLGARETQYF
CDR3nt: TGTGCCAGCAGTTTGGGGGCCAGAGAGACCCAGTACTTC
j_gene: TRBJ2-5
v_gene: TRBV28
abundance: .
d_gene: .

CDR3aa: CAWSLLTTGRNSPLHF
CDR3nt: TGTGCCTGGAGTCTACTAACGACAGGGCGGAATTCACCCCTCCACTTT
j_gene: TRBJ1-6
v_gene: TRBV30
abundance: once
d_gene: TRBD1

CDR3aa: CASSPRGGSTGELFF
CDR3nt: TGTGCCAGCAGCCCTCGCGGGGGGTCGACCGGGGAGCTGTTTTTT
j_gene: TRBJ2-2
v_gene: TRBV7-9
abundance: .
d_gene: TRBD2

CDR3aa: CASSLNSNQPQHF
CDR3nt: TGTGCCAGCTCGCTGAATAGCAATCAGCCCCAGCATTTT
j_gene: TRBJ1-5
v_gene: TRBV18
abundance: .
d_gene: .

CDR3aa: CASSPGRMTPTNEKLFF
CDR3nt: TGTGCCAGCAGCCCGGGTCGAATGACCCCAACTAATGAAAAACTGTTTTTT
j_gene: TRBJ1-4
v_gene: TRBV9
abundance: .
d_gene: .